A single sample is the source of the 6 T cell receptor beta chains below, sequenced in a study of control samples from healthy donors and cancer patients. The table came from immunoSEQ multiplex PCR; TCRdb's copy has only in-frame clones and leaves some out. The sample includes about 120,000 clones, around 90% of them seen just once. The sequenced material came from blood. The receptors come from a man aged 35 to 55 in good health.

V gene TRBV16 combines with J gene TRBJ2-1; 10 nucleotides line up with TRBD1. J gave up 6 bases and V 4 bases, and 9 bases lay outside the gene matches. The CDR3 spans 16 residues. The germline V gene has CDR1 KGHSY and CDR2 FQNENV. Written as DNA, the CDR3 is TGTGCCAGCAGCCGACCCATGACAGGGGGCTTCAATGAGCAGTTCTTC. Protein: CASSRPMTGGFNEQFF.

DNA of the CDR3: TGTGCCAGCAGCTTTCTTCCCGGACAGGCCCATTCCAATGAGCAGTTCTTC. Amino acid sequence: CASSFLPGQAHSNEQFF. V and J are TRBV7-2 and TRBJ2-1; TRBD1 agrees at 7 bases. This CDR3 comprises 17 residues. Germline lookup yields CDR1 SGHTA and CDR2 FQGNSA. J was trimmed by 6 bases and V by 3 bases; bases with no gene match: 14.

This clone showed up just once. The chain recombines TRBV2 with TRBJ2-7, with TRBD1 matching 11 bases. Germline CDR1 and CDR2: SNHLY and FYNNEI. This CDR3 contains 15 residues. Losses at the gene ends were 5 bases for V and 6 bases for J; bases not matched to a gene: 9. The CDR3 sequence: CASSPRTGGASEQYF. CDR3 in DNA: TGTGCCAGCAGTCCACGGACAGGGGGCGCGTCCGAGCAGTACTTC.

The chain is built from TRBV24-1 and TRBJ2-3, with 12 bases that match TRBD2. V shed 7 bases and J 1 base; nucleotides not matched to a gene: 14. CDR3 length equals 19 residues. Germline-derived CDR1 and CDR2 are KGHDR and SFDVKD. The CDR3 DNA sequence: TGTGCCACCAGCGACCCATGGCTAGCGGGGGGGTATGGCACAGATACGCAGTATTTT. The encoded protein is CATSDPWLAGGYGTDTQYF.

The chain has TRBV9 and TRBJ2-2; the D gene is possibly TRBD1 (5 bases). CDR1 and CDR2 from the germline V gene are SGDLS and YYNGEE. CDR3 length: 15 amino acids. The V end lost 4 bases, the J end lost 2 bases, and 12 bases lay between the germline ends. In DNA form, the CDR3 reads TGTGCCAGCAGCACCCGACAGTCTAACACCGGGGAGCTGTTTTTT. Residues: CASSTRQSNTGELFF.

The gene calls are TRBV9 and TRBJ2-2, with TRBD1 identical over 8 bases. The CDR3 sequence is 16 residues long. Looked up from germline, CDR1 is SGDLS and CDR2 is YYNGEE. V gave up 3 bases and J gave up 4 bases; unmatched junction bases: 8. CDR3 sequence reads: CASSARQGSVTGELFF. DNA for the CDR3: TGTGCCAGCAGCGCCAGACAGGGGTCGGTCACCGGGGAGCTGTTTTTT.